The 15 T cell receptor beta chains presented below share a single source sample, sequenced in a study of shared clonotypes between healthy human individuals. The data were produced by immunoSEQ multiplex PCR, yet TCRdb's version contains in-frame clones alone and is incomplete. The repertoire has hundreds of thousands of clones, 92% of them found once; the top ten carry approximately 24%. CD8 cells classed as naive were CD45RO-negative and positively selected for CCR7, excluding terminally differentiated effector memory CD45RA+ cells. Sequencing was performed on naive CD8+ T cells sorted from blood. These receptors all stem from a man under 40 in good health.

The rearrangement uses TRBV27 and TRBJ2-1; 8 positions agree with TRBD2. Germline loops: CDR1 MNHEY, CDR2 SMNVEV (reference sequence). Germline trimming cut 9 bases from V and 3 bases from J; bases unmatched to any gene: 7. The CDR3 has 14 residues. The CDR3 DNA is TGTGCCAGTGGACATCTAGCGGGCTACAATGAGCAGTTCTTC. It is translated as CASGHLAGYNEQFF.

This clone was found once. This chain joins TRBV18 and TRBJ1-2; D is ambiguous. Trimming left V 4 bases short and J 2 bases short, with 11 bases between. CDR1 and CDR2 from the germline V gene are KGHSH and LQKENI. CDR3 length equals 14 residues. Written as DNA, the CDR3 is TGTGCCAGCTCACGATCAGGAGACAACTATGGCTACACCTTC. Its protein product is CASSRSGDNYGYTF. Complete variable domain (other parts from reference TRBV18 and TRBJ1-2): NAGVMQNPRHLVRRRGQEARLRCSPMKGHSHVYWYRQLPEEGLKFMVYLQKENIIDESGMPKERFSAEFPKEGPSILRIQQVVRGDSAAYFCASSRSGDNYGYTFGSGTRLTVV.

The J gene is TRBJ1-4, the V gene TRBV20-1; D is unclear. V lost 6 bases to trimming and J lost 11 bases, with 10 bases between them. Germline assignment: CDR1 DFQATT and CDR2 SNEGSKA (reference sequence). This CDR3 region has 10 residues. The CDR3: CSALLGKLFF. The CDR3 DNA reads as TGCAGTGCCCTATTGGGGAAACTGTTTTTT.

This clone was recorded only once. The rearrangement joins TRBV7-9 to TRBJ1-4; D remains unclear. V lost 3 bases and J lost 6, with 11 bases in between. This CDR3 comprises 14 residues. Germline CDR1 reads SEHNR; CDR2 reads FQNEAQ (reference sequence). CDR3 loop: CASSFLAADEKLFF. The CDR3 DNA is TGTGCCAGCAGCTTTTTGGCGGCGGATGAAAAACTGTTTTTT.

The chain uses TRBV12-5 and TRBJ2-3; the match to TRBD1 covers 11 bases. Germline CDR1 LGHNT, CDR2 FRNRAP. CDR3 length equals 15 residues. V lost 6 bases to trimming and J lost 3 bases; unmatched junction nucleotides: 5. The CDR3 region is CASGRGQGVTDTQYF. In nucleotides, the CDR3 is TGTGCTAGTGGCCGGGGACAGGGGGTAACAGATACGCAGTATTTT.

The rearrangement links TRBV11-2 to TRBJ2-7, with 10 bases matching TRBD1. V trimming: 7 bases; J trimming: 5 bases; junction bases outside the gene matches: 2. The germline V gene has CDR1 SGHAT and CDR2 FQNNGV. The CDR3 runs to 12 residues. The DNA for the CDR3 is TGTGCCAGCATCGGGACAGGGGACGAGCAGTACTTC. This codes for CASIGTGDEQYF.

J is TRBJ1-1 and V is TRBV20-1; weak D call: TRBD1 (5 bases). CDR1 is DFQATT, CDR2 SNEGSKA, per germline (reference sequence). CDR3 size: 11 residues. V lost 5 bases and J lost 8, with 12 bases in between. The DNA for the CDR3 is TGCAGTGCTTCGCAGGGAACCGAAGCTTTCTTT. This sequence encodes CSASQGTEAFF.

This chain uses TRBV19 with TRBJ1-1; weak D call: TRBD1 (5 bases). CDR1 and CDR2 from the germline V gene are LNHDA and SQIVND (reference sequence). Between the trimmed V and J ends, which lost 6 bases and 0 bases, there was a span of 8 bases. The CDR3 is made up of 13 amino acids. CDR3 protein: CASSKTVNTEAFF. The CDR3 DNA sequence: TGTGCCAGTAGCAAGACAGTGAACACTGAAGCTTTCTTT.

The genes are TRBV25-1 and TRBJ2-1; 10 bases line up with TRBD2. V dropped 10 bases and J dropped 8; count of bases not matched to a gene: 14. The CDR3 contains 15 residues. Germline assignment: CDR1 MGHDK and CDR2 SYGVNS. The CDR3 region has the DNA TGTGCCACTACTCTGGCTAGCGGGAGAGTCGATGAGCAGTTCTTC. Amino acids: CATTLASGRVDEQFF.

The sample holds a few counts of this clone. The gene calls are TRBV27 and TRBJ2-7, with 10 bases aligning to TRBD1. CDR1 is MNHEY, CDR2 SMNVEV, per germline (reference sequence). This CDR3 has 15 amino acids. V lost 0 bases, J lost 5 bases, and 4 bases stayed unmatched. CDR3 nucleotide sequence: TGTGCCAGCAGTTTATCGGGACAGGGGATCCACGAGCAGTACTTC. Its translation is CASSLSGQGIHEQYF.

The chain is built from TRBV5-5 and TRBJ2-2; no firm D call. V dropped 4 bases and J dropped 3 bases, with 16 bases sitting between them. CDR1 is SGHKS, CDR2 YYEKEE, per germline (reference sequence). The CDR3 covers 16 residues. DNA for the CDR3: TGTGCCAGCAGCCTGCTTTTGGAGTACGACACCGGGGAGCTGTTTTTT. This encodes CASSLLLEYDTGELFF.

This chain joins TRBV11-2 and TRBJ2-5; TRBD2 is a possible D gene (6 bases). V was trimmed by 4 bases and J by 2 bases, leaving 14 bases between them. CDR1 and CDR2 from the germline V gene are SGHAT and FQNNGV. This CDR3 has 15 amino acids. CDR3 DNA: TGTGCCAGCAGCTCCGCGGGACTCGAACAAGAGACCCAGTACTTC. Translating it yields CASSSAGLEQETQYF.

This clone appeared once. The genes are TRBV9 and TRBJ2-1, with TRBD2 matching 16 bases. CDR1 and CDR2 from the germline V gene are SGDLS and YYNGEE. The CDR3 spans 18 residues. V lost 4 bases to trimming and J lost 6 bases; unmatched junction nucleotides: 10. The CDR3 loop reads CASSLSPGLAGGANEQFF. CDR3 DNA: TGTGCCAGCAGCTTAAGTCCGGGACTAGCGGGAGGGGCCAATGAGCAGTTCTTC.

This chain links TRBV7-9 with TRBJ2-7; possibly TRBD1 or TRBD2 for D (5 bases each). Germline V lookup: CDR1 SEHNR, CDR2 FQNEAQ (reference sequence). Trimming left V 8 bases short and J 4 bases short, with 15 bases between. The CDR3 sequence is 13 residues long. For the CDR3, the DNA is TGTGCCAGCCAAGATGGGGGTGGATACGAGCAGTACTTC. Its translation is CASQDGGGYEQYF.

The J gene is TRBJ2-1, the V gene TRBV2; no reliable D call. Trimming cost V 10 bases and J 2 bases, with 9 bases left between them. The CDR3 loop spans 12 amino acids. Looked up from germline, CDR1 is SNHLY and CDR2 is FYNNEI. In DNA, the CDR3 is TGTGCCACCCCCCCAACCTACAATGAGCAGTTCTTC. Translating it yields CATPPTYNEQFF.